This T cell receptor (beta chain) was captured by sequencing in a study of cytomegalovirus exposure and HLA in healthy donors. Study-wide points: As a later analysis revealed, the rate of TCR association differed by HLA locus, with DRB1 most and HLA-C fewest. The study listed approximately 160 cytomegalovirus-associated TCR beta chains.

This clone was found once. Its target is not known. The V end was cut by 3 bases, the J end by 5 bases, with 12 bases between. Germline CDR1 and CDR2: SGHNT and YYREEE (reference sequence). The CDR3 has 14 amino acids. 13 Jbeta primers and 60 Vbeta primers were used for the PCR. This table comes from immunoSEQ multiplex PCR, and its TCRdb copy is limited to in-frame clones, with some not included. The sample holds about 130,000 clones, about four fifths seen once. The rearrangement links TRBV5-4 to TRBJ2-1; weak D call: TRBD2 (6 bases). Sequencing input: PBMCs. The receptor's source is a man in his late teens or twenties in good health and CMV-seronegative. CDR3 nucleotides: TGTGCCAGCAGCTGGGCCCGGGGGAACAATGAGCAGTTCTTC. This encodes CASSWARGNNEQFF. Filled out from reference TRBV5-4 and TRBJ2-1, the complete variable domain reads ETGVTQSPTHLIKTRGQQVTLRCSSQSGHNTVSWYQQALGQGPQFIFQYYREEENGRGNFPPRFSGLQFPNYSSELNVNALELDDSALYLCASSWARGNNEQFFGPGTRLTVL.